Sequencing of this TCR beta chain was carried out in a study of T-cell reconstitution after alpha-beta-depleted transplantation in children. Unique molecular identifiers were incorporated when the TCRbeta library was constructed. TCRdb reprocessed the PCR reads with MiXCR, giving one entry per CDR3 protein. The table records 200,000 to 300,000 distinct CDR3 sequences, roughly 26% of them present only once. Germline CDR1 DFQATT, CDR2 SNEGSKA (reference sequence). The CDR3 runs to 13 residues. V was clipped by 3 bases and J by 0 bases, with 7 bases between them. The rearrangement joins TRBV20-1 to TRBJ2-3; no reliable D call. This specimen consisted of PBMCs, obtained before TCRalphabeta/CD19-depleted stem cell transplant. The source of this sequence is a girl aged 2-10 years with Fanconi anemia, due to receive a stem cell transplant. This chain's CDR3 is CSARLTSTDTQYF. The CDR3 DNA reads TGCAGTGCTAGGTTGACTAGCACAGATACGCAGTATTTT.